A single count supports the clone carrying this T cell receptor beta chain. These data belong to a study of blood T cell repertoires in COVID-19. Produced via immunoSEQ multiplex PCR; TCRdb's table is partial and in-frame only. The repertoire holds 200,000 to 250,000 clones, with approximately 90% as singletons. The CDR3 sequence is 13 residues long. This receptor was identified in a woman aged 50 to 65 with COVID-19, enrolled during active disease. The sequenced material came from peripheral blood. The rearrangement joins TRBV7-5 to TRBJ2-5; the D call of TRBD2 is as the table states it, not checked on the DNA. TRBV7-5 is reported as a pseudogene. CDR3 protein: CARSFRREETQYF. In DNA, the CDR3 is TGTGCCAGAAGCTTCCGGAGGGAAGAGACCCAGTACTTC.